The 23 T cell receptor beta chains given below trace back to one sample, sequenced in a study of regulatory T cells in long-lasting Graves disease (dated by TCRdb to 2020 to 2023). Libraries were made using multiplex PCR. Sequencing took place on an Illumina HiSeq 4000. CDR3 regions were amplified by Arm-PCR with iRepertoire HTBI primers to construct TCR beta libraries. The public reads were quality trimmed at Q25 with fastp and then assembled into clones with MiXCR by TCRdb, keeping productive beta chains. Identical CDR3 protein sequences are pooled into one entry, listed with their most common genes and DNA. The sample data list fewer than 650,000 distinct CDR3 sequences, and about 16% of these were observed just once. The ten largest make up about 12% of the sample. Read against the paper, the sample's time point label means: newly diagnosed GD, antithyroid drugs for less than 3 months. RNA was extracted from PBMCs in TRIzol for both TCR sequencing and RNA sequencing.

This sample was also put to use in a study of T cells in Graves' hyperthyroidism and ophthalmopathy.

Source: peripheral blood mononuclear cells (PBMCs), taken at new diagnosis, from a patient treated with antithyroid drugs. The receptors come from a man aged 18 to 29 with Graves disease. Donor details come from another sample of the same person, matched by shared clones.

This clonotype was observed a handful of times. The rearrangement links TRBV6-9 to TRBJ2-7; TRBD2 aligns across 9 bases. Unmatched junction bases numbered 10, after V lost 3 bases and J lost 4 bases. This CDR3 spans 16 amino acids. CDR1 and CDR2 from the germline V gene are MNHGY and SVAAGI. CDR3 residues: CASSYYLGTSFYEQYF. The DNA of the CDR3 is TGTGCCAGCAGTTACTACCTCGGGACTAGCTTTTACGAGCAGTACTTC.

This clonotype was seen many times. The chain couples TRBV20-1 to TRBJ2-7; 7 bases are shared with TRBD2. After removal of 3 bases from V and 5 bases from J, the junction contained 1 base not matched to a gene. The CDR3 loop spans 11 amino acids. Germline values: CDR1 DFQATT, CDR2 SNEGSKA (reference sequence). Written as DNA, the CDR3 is TGCAGTGCTAGCCGGGGGGACGAGCAGTACTTC. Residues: CSASRGDEQYF.

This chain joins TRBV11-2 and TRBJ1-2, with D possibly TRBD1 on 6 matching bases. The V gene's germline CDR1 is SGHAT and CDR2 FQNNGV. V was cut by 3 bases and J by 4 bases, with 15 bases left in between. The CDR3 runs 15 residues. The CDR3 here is CASSLLDRQVYGYTF. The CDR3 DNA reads TGTGCCAGCAGCTTGTTAGACCGACAGGTCTATGGCTACACCTTC.

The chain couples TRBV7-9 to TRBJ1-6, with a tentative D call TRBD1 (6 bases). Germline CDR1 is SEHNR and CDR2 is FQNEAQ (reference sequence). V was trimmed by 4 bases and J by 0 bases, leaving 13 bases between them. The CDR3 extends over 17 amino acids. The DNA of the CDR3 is TGTGCCAGCAGCTCGGACAGCTTTAGCTCCTATAATTCACCCCTCCACTTT. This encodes CASSSDSFSSYNSPLHF.

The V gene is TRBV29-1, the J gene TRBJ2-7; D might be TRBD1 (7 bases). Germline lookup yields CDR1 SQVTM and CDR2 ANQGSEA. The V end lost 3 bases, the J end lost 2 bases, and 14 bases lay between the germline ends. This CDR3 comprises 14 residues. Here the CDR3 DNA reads TGCAGCGTTGAGGGGGCAGGGGGGACCTACGAGCAGTACTTC. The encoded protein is CSVEGAGGTYEQYF.

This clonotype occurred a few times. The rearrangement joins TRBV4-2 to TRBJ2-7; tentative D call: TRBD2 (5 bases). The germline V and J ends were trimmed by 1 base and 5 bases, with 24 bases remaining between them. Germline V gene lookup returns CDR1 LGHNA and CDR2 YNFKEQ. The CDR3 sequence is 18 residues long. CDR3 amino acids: CASSQVVLARPPLNEQYF. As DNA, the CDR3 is TGTGCCAGCAGCCAAGTAGTCCTAGCCCGACCCCCACTTAACGAGCAGTACTTC.

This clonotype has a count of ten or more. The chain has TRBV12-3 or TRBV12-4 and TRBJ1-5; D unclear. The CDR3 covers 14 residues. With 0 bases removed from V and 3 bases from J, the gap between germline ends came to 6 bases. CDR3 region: CASSLAGYNQPQHF. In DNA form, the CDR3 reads TGTGCCAGCAGTTTAGCAGGGTACAATCAGCCCCAGCATTTT.

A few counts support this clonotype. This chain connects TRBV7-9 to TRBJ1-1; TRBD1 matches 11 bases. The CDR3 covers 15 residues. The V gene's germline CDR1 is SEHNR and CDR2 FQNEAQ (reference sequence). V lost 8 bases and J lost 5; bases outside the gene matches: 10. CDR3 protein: CASDRTGGRGTEAFF. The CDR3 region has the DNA TGTGCCAGCGACCGGACAGGGGGCAGGGGGACTGAAGCTTTCTTT. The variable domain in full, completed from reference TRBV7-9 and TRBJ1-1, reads DTGVSQNPRHKITKRGQNVTFRCDPISEHNRLYWYRQTLGQGPEFLTYFQNEAQLEKSRLLSDRFSAERPKGSFSTLEIQRTEQGDSAMYLCASDRTGGRGTEAFFGQGTRLTVV.

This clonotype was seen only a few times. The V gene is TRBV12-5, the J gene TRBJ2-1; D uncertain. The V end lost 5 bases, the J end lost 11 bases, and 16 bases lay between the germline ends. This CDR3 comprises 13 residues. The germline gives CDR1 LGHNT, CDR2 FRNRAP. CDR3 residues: CASGLLQGEKQFF. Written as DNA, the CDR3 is TGTGCTAGTGGTCTCCTACAAGGCGAGAAGCAGTTCTTC. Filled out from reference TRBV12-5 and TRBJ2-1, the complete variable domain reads DARVTQTPRHKVTEMGQEVTMRCQPILGHNTVFWYRQTMMQGLELLAYFRNRAPLDDSGMPKDRFSAEMPDATLATLKIQPSEPRDSAVYFCASGLLQGEKQFFGPGTRLTVL.

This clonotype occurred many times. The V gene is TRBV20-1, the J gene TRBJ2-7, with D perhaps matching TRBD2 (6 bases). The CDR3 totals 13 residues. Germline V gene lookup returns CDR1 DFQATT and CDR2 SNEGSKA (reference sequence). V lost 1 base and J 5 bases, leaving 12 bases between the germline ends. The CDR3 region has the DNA TGCAGTGCTAGAGGTGGAGGGGTGGACGAGCAGTACTTC. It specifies CSARGGGVDEQYF.

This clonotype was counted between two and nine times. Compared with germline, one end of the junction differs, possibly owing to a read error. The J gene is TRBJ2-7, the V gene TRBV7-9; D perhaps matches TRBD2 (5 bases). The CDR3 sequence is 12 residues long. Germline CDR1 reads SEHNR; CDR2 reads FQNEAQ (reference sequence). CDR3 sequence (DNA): TGTGCCGGCAGCTTAGCGTCGCGCGAGCAGTACTTC. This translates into CAGSLASREQYF.

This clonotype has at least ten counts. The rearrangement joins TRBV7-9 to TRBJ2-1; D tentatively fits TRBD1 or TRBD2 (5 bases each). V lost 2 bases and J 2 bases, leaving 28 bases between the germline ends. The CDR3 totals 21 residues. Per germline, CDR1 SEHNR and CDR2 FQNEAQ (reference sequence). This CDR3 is CASSLLIHLWGPTDPYNEQFF. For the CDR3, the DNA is TGTGCCAGCAGCTTATTAATCCACTTGTGGGGACCAACGGACCCCTACAATGAGCAGTTCTTC.

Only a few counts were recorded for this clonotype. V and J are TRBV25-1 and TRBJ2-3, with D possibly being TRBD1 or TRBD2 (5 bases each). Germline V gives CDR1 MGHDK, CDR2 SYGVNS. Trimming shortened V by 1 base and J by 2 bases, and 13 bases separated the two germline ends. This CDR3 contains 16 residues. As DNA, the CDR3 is TGTGCCAGCAGTGAATGGGTCCCGGGGCACACAGATACGCAGTATTTT. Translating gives CASSEWVPGHTDTQYF.

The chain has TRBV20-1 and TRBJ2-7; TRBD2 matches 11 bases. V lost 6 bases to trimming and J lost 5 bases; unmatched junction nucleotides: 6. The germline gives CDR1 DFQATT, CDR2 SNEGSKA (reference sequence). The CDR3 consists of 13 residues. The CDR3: CSAPGLAGNEQYF. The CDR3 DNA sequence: TGCAGTGCCCCAGGACTAGCGGGCAACGAGCAGTACTTC.

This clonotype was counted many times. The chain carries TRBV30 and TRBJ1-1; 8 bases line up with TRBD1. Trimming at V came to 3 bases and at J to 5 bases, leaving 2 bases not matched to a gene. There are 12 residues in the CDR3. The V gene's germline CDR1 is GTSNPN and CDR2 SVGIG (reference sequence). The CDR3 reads CAWSRGRTEAFF. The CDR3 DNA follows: TGTGCCTGGAGCAGGGGGCGGACTGAAGCTTTCTTT.

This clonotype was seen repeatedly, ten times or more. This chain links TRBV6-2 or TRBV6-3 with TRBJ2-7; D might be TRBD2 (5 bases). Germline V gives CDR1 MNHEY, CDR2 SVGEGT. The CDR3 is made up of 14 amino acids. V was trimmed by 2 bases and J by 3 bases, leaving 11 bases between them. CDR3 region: CASSYAAGDYEQYF. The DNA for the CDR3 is TGTGCCAGCAGTTACGCGGCGGGCGACTACGAGCAGTACTTC.

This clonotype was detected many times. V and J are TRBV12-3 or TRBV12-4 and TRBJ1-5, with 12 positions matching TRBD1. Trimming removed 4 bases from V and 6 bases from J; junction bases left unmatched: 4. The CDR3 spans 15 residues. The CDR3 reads CASSSGTGGGQPQHF. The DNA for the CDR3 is TGTGCCAGCAGTTCCGGGACAGGGGGCGGTCAGCCCCAGCATTTT.

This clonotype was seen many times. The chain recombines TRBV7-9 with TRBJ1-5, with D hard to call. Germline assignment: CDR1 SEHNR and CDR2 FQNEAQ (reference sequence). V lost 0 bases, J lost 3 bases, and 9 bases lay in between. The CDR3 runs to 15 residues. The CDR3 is CASSLAETPNQPQHF. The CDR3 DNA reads TGTGCCAGCAGCTTAGCTGAGACCCCCAATCAGCCCCAGCATTTT.

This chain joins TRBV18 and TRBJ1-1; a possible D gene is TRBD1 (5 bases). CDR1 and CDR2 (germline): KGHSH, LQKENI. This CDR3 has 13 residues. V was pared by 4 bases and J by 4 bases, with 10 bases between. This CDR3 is CASSLFGGTEAFF. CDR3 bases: TGTGCCAGCTCACTTTTTGGGGGCACTGAAGCTTTCTTT.

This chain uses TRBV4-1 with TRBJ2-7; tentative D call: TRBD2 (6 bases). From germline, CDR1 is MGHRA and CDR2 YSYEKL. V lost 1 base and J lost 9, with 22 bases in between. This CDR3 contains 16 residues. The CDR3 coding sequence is TGCGCCAGCAGCCAAGGGGATGAAACACCGGGGGATTGGCAGTACTTC. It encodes CASSQGDETPGDWQYF.

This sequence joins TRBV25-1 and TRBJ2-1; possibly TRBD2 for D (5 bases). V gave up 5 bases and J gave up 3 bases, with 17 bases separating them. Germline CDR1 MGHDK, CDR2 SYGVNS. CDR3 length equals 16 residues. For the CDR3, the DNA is TGTGCCAGCAGTCTGTATGGAGCGGAGGTCTACAATGAGCAGTTCTTC. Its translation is CASSLYGAEVYNEQFF.

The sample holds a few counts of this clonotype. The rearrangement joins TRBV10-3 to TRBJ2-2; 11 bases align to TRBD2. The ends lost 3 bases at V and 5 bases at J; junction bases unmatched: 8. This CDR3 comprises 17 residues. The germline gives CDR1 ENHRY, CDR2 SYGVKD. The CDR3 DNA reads TGTGCCATCAGTGACCCCATAGCGGGAGGGAGTACCGGGGAGCTGTTTTTT. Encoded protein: CAISDPIAGGSTGELFF.

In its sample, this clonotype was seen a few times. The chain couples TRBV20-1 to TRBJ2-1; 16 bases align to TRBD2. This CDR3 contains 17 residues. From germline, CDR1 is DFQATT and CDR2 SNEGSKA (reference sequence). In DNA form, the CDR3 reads TGCAGCACACAGGGACTAGCGGGAGGGTATTCTTACAATGAGCAGTTCTTC. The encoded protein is CSTQGLAGGYSYNEQFF.